This T cell receptor (beta chain) is drawn from a study of blood T cells in healthy people across ages. Study-level points and caveats: Nothing was known about donor CMV status, and this possibly confounded expanded clonotype changes.

Germline V lookup: CDR1 MNHNS, CDR2 SASEGT. Germline trimming cut 0 bases from V and 6 bases from J; bases unmatched to any gene: 7. The CDR3 length is 16 residues. A word on this clonotype: Its specificity is not known.

Together with a sample-barcoded 5' primer, a J-beta primer mix was included in a second PCR lasting roughly 6 to 12 cycles. TCRdb analysed the 5' RACE reads with MiXCR anew, one entry per CDR3 protein. The table records about 1.5 million distinct CDR3 sequences, around two fifths of them present only once. The sequence was collected from a woman aged 18-30 years in good health. The chain joins TRBV6-1 to TRBJ1-2, with 10 bases fitting TRBD1. Sequenced: blood. The CDR3 nucleotides are TGTGCCAGCAGTGAAGCGTATAAGGGACAGGGGCATGGCTACACCTTC. Translation: CASSEAYKGQGHGYTF.